This T cell receptor (beta chain) was profiled in a study of CD8+ T cells in alopecia areata. Investigators isolated RNA and reverse transcribed it into cDNA to act as the sequencing template. Profiled with immunoSEQ multiplex PCR; TCRdb holds only in-frame clones, not every one. The data hold some 210,000 clones, with 50% to 60% observed a single time. The CDR3 has 15 residues. The germline gives CDR1 SGHAT, CDR2 FQNNGV. V was cut by 5 bases and J by 1 base, with 11 bases left in between. Sequencing used CD4+ T cells sorted from blood, obtained at week 0. This TCR was sampled from a human donor with alopecia areata. The genes are TRBV11-2 and TRBJ2-2, with D maybe TRBD1 (6 bases). The CDR3 DNA reads as TGTGCCAGCAGCCCCGGGACACAGAACACCGGGGAGCTGTTTTTT. Amino acids: CASSPGTQNTGELFF. Complete variable domain (other parts from reference TRBV11-2 and TRBJ2-2): EAGVAQSPRYKIIEKRQSVAFWCNPISGHATLYWYQQILGQGPKLLIQFQNNGVVDDSQLPKDRFSAERLKGVDSTLKIQPAKLEDSAVYLCASSPGTQNTGELFFGEGSRLTVL.